This T cell receptor beta chain was observed in a study of cytotoxic CD8 clonotypes in ibrutinib-treated CLL. Study as a whole: Overall, roughly 25 responses were partial and 2 complete; following median around 70 months, roughly 15 patients stayed remitted and around twelve progressed. Productive templates per sample averaged 255,043; productive rearrangements, approximately 93,000.

General study results and limits: Pretreatment clonality was elevated relative to age-matched healthy donors and paralleled circulating CD8+ T-cell counts.

Profiled with immunoSEQ multiplex PCR; TCRdb holds only in-frame clones, not every one. The data contain about 49,000 clones, 69% of them singletons. As regards this clone: As yet, its antigen is unknown.

The CDR3 consists of 15 residues. The V gene lost 4 bases and the J gene lost 5 bases, with 15 bases spanning the gap. Per germline, CDR1 SGHRS and CDR2 YFSETQ. This receptor was taken from a human donor with chronic lymphocytic leukemia. V is TRBV5-1 and J is TRBJ1-4; unclear D gene. This specimen was PBMCs, taken after 12 months of ibrutinib treatment. CDR3 loop: CASSAWGWANEKLFF. The CDR3 DNA sequence: TGCGCCAGCAGCGCCTGGGGTTGGGCCAATGAAAAACTGTTTTTT.